The source of this T cell receptor beta chain is a study of CD8 T cells in ankylosing spondylitis. Findings and limits, study-wide: Apparently characteristic of ankylosing spondylitis blood was a TCR beta motif (about 8 highly homologous variants).

MiXCR, applied by TCRdb to the 5' RACE reads, yields one record per CDR3 protein. This table has approximately 300,000 distinct CDR3 sequences, roughly 8% appearing once. V shed 3 bases, J shed 2 bases, and the junction held 3 bases outside the gene matches. CDR1 is LGHNA, CDR2 YNFKEQ, per germline. CDR3 size: 16 residues. Worth noting for this clonotype: Its antigen is not known.

This sequence was found in a male donor with ankylosing spondylitis. The chain joins TRBV4-2 to TRBJ2-3; the match to TRBD2 covers 12 bases. Sequencing was carried out using blood, either unsorted or a sorted T cell fraction (not recorded which). The CDR3 DNA sequence: TGTGCCAGCAGCCAGCGACTAGCGGGAGACACAGATACGCAGTATTTT. This translates into CASSQRLAGDTDTQYF.